These 2 T cell receptor beta chains came from one sample sequenced in a study of liver allograft versus peripheral blood T cells. About the research overall: Hepatic allograft T cell receptor repertoires were evaluated relative to those present in recipients' peripheral blood.

TCRdb re-called the reads with MiXCR, one entry per CDR3 protein. This sample has 8,000 to 9,500 distinct CDR3 sequences; 19% occur once, and the top ten carry about 25%. Receptors originate from a human patient who had a liver transplant. Some of the T cells might come from the graft donor.

By share, this clonotype counts as medium-sized. V usage is TRBV27 and J usage is TRBJ1-1, with D possibly TRBD1 on 5 matching bases. V gave up 1 base and J gave up 2 bases, with 14 bases separating them. The length of the CDR3 is 16 residues. The germline V gene has CDR1 MNHEY and CDR2 SMNVEV (reference sequence). Here the CDR3 reads CASSLFPTVPNTEAFF. CDR3 nucleotides: TGTGCCAGCAGTTTATTCCCGACAGTGCCCAACACTGAAGCTTTCTTT.

By share, this clonotype counts as medium-sized. The V and J genes are TRBV6-5 and TRBJ1-1; perhaps TRBD1 as D (6 bases). CDR3 length equals 15 residues. Germline loops: CDR1 MNHEY, CDR2 SVGAGI. Trimming stripped 4 bases from V and 3 bases from J, with 15 bases between. CDR3 in DNA: TGTGCCAGCAGTTCCGGACAGTGGGGGGACACTGAAGCTTTCTTT. It codes for CASSSGQWGDTEAFF.